These 16 T cell receptor beta chains share one sample of origin, sequenced in a study of cytomegalovirus exposure and HLA in healthy donors. PCR amplification relied on 60 Vbeta primers (plus 13 Jbeta primers). Measured with immunoSEQ multiplex PCR; TCRdb has only the in-frame clones, and not every one. The sample lists roughly 100,000 clones, approximately 79% occurring once. The sample consisted of PBMCs. The source is a man aged 55 to 70 in good health and CMV-seropositive.

This clone showed up just a few times. The V and J genes are TRBV6-5 and TRBJ1-6, with D perhaps TRBD1 (6 bases). Per the germline V gene, CDR1 is MNHEY and CDR2 is SVGAGI. This CDR3 has 15 residues. V lost 3 bases and J lost 5, with 11 bases in between. CDR3 residues: CASSYTTGDNSPLHF. CDR3 nucleotides: TGTGCCAGCAGTTATACGACAGGAGATAATTCACCCCTCCACTTT.

The chain carries TRBV19 and TRBJ1-5, with 11 bases that match TRBD1. The germline CDR1 and CDR2 sequences are LNHDA and SQIVND (reference sequence). Losses at the gene ends were 7 bases for V and 6 bases for J; bases not matched to a gene: 2. This CDR3 region has 13 residues. The DNA of the CDR3 is TGTGCCAGTACGGGACAGGGGGTTCAGCCCCAGCATTTT. It yields the protein CASTGQGVQPQHF.

The chain is built from TRBV5-1 and TRBJ1-1; TRBD1 matches at 8 bases. V dropped 3 bases and J dropped 7; count of bases not matched to a gene: 8. Germline CDR1 reads SGHRS; CDR2 reads YFSETQ. This CDR3 spans 14 amino acids. The CDR3 bases are TGCGCCAGCAGCTGGGACAGGACAAGGCTTGAAGCTTTCTTT. It specifies CASSWDRTRLEAFF.

The rearrangement uses TRBV29-1 and TRBJ2-5, with TRBD2 as a possible D gene (5 bases). The V end was cut by 1 base, the J end by 2 bases, with 11 bases between. The germline CDR1 and CDR2 sequences are SQVTM and ANQGSEA. The CDR3 runs 14 residues. The CDR3 is CSVEGPRGQETQYF. DNA of the CDR3: TGCAGCGTTGAAGGCCCAAGAGGGCAAGAGACCCAGTACTTC.

The V gene is TRBV20-1, the J gene TRBJ1-2, with a possible D match to TRBD1 (6 bases). Germline V gene sequence: CDR1 DFQATT, CDR2 SNEGSKA (reference sequence). The V gene lost 6 bases and the J gene lost 8 bases, with 10 bases spanning the gap. The CDR3 sequence is 10 residues long. This chain's CDR3 is CSARGVGYTF. In DNA form, the CDR3 reads TGCAGTGCCAGGGGTGTCGGCTACACCTTC.

This clone was counted once. Other DNA sequences in the sample encode the same CDR3. The V and J genes are TRBV12-5 and TRBJ1-4; TRBD1 matches 7 bases. The J segment lost 6 bases and the V segment lost 4 bases, leaving 11 bases of the junction unmatched. The CDR3 has 16 residues. From germline, CDR1 is LGHNT and CDR2 FRNRAP. The CDR3 loop is CASGSHYRGTHEKLFF. CDR3 in DNA: TGTGCTAGTGGTTCCCACTACAGGGGCACTCATGAAAAACTGTTTTTT.

This chain uses TRBV6-4 with TRBJ2-1, with D hard to call. Trimming cost V 0 bases and J 6 bases, with 6 bases left between them. The CDR3 sequence is 13 residues long. The germline V gene has CDR1 MRHNA and CDR2 SNTAGT. The CDR3 DNA follows: TGTGCCAGCAGTGACTCCTCACTCAATGAGCAGTTCTTC. Amino acids: CASSDSSLNEQFF.

The chain's CDR3 is CASSSSGGSYNEQFF. CDR3 DNA: TGTGCCAGCAGCTCCAGCGGGGGGTCATACAATGAGCAGTTCTTC. The chain combines TRBV7-2 with TRBJ2-1; 9 bases are a match to TRBD2. V shed 4 bases and J 4 bases; nucleotides not matched to a gene: 5. This CDR3 comprises 15 residues. CDR1 and CDR2 from the germline V gene are SGHTA and FQGNSA.

This chain connects TRBV5-1 to TRBJ2-5, with 9 bases aligning to TRBD2. CDR1 SGHRS and CDR2 YFSETQ come from the germline V gene. The junction had 7 bases not matched to a gene; V was cut back by 0 bases and J by 7 bases. The CDR3 is made up of 15 amino acids. The CDR3 loop reads CASSLEAGGLGTQYF. The CDR3 DNA reads as TGCGCCAGCAGCTTGGAAGCGGGGGGTCTTGGGACCCAGTACTTC.

V and J are TRBV6-4 and TRBJ1-6, with unresolved D. Germline V gene sequence: CDR1 MRHNA, CDR2 SNTAGT. The CDR3 is 14 residues long. Trimming stripped 6 bases from V and 10 bases from J, with 16 bases between. CDR3 nucleotide sequence: TGTGCCAGCAGCCCCCTCCCGGGAGAGTCACCCCTCCACTTT. This encodes CASSPLPGESPLHF.

CDR3: CASRYLGGVYGYTF. Here the CDR3 DNA reads TGCGCCAGCAGATATCTAGGGGGGGTCTATGGCTACACCTTC. The genes are TRBV5-1 and TRBJ1-2, with a tentative D call TRBD1 (6 bases). Trimming pared 5 bases from V and 4 bases from J, leaving 15 bases between. The germline V gene has CDR1 SGHRS and CDR2 YFSETQ. The CDR3 has 14 residues.

This clone was detected a few times. The junction does not match germline at one end; this may be a read error. This chain uses TRBV5-4 with TRBJ1-1; maybe TRBD1 (5 bases). CDR3 length: 15 amino acids. The germline V gene encodes CDR1 SGHNT and CDR2 YYREEE (reference sequence). CDR3 nucleotide sequence: TGTGCCAGCAGATTGGGGGAGCGGACGAACACTGAAGCTTTCTTT. It codes for CASRLGERTNTEAFF.

V is TRBV7-9 and J is TRBJ2-1; TRBD1 might be the D (5 bases). The CDR3 sequence is 18 residues long. V dropped 1 base and J dropped 1 base, with 17 bases sitting between them. CDR1 SEHNR and CDR2 FQNEAQ come from the germline V gene (reference sequence). CDR3 loop: CASSLGQPSLRSYNEQFF. The CDR3 bases are TGTGCCAGCAGCTTAGGACAGCCCTCCTTAAGGTCCTACAATGAGCAGTTCTTC.

This clone was observed a few times. The chain employs TRBV7-9 and TRBJ2-1; D is uncertain. Per germline, CDR1 SEHNR and CDR2 FQNEAQ (reference sequence). The V and J ends lost 5 bases and 8 bases respectively, with 13 bases between them. This CDR3 has 13 amino acids. CDR3 region: CASSRPLLDEQFF. CDR3 in DNA: TGTGCCAGCAGCCGCCCCCTCTTAGATGAGCAGTTCTTC.

This sequence joins TRBV5-4 and TRBJ2-2, with 7 nucleotides matching TRBD2. The V and J ends lost 0 bases and 10 bases, in that order; junction bases with no gene match: 9. This CDR3 comprises 15 residues. The germline V gene encodes CDR1 SGHNT and CDR2 YYREEE (reference sequence). DNA for the CDR3: TGTGCCAGCAGCTTGGGAGCGGGACTCACCACGGAGCTGTTTTTT. Translated: CASSLGAGLTTELFF.

As for this clone: The sample contains more than one DNA sequence encoding this CDR3. The V gene is TRBV6-5, the J gene TRBJ1-1; D gene uncertain. Trimming left V 2 bases short and J 1 base short, with 5 bases between. The CDR3 is 13 amino acids. CDR1 and CDR2 (germline): MNHEY, SVGAGI. DNA of the CDR3: TGTGCCAGCAGTTACAGTAGGAACACTGAAGCTTTCTTT. Its translation: CASSYSRNTEAFF.